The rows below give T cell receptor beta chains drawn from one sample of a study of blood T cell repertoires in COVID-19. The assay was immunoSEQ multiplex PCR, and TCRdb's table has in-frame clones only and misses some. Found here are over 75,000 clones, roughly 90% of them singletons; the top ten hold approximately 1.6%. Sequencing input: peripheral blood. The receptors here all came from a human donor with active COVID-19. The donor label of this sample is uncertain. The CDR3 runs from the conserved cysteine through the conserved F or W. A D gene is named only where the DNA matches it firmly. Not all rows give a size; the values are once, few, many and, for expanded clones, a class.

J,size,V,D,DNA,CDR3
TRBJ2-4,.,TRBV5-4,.,TGTGCCAGCAGCTCCCCGGGACTAGCCAAAAACATTCAGTACTTC,CASSSPGLAKNIQYF
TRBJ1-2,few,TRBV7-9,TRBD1,TGTGCCAGCAGCTTACCCTCGGGACAGGTGGGAGTACGACGCTACACCTTC,CASSLPSGQVGVRRYTF
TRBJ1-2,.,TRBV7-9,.,TGTGCCAGCAGCTTAGTCCCTACCAGGGGCTACACCTTC,CASSLVPTRGYTF
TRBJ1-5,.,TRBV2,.,TGTGCCACGGGGGGGAGGGCTCCTCCCCATCCCCAGCATTTT,CATGGRAPPHPQHF
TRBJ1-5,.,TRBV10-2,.,TGCGCCAGCAGTGACATGATGGCCAATCAGCCCCAGCATTTT,CASSDMMANQPQHF
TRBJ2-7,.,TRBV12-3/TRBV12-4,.,TGTGCCAGCAGAAGACGGGTCCACGGCGAGCAGTACTTC,CASRRRVHGEQYF
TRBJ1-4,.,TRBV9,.,TGTGCCAGCAGCGCCGGACACGTTGAAAAACTGTTTTTT,CASSAGHVEKLFF
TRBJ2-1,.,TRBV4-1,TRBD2,TGCGCCAGCAGCCCTCTCAGTCTAGCGGGGGATACTGAGCGGCAGTTCTTC,CASSPLSLAGDTERQFF
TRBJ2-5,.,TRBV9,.,TGTGCCAGCAGCGTAGGGGGGAGGTTAGAGACCCAGTACTTC,CASSVGGRLETQYF
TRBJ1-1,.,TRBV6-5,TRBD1,TGTGCCACCAGCGTAGGACAGGGGACTGAAGCTTTCTTT,CATSVGQGTEAFF
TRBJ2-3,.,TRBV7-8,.,TGTGCCAGCAGCTTGCTCCCGACAGTCCCCTTCACAGATACGCAGTATTTT,CASSLLPTVPFTDTQYF
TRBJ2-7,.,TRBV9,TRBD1,TGTGCCAGCAGCGTGGGCCACAGACAGGGCGCCGAGCAGTACTTC,CASSVGHRQGAEQYF
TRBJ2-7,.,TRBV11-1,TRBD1,TGTGCCAGCAGCACTGGACAGGGGAACTACGAGCAGTACTTC,CASSTGQGNYEQYF
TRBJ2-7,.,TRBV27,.,TGTGCCAGCAGTCAGCGTCTAGCCTACGAGCAGTACTTC,CASSQRLAYEQYF
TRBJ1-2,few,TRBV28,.,TGTGCCAGCAGTTTACCGGCCGCGCGGGGCTACACCTTC,CASSLPAARGYTF
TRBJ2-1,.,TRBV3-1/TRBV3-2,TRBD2,TGTGCCAGCAGCCACGGACTAGCGGGGGACGATGAGCAGTTCTTC,CASSHGLAGDDEQFF
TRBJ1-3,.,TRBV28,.,TGTGCCAGCAGTTCGGCAGCGAGGTCGGGAAACACCATATATTTT,CASSSAARSGNTIYF
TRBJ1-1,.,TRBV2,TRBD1,TGTGCCAGCATAGGGACAGCACAAGCTTTCTTT,CASIGTAQAFF
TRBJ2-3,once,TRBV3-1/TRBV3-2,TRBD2,TGTGCCAGCAGCCCGACTAGCGGGGGGGTTTGGGGACGGACAGATACGCAGTATTTT,CASSPTSGGVWGRTDTQYF
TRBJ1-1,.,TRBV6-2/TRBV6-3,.,TGTGCCAGCAGTTACAGGACAGAGTACACTGAAGCTTTCTTT,CASSYRTEYTEAFF
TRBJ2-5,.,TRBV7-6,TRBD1,TGTGCCAGCCATAGGGGACAGGGGGGGGCGGAGACCCAGTACTTC,CASHRGQGGAETQYF
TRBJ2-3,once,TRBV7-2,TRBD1,TGTGCCAGCAGCCTCGGGACAGGCCGCACAGATACGCAGTATTTT,CASSLGTGRTDTQYF
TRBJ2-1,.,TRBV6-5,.,TGTGCCAGCAGTTACCGGGACTCCTCCTACAATGAGCAGTTCTTC,CASSYRDSSYNEQFF
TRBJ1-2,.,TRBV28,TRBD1,TGTGCCAGCAGTCCCCCGGGACAGGGATATGGCTACACCTTC,CASSPPGQGYGYTF
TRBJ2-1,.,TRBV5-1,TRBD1,TGCGCCAGCAGCGCGGGGACAGGCTCCTACAATGAGCAGTTCTTC,CASSAGTGSYNEQFF
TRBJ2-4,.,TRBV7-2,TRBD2,TGTGCCAGCAGCGACGGGGGCAGCGGGGGGCTCATTCAGTACTTC,CASSDGGSGGLIQYF
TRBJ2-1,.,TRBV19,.,TGTGCCAGTAGTATTAGTCTGTACAATGAGCAGTTCTTC,CASSISLYNEQFF
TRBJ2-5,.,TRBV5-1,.,TGCGCCAGCAGCTTGTTTTTGGAGGGGGAGACCCAGTACTTC,CASSLFLEGETQYF
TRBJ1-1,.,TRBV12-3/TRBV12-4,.,TGTGCCAGCAGTTTAGGCAGCACTGAAGCTTTCTTT,CASSLGSTEAFF
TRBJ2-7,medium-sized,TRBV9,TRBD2,TGTGCCAGCAGCGTAGATGTTGGGACTAGCGTCTACGAGCAGTACTTC,CASSVDVGTSVYEQYF
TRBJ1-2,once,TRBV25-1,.,TGTGCCAGCAGTGTACATAGAGGGTATGGCTACACCTTC,CASSVHRGYGYTF
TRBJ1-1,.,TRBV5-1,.,TGCGCCAGCAGGGTGGGGCTGAACACTGAAGCTTTCTTT,CASRVGLNTEAFF
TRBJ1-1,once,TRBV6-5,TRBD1,TGTGCCAGCAGTAGGACAGGAGCGAACGCTGAAGCTTTCTTT,CASSRTGANAEAFF
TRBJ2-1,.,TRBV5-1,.,TGCGCCAGCAGCGAGGTGGTGATCAATGAGCAGTTCTTC,CASSEVVINEQFF
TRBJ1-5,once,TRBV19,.,TGTGCCAGTACAGGGTTTAGCAATCAGCCCCAGCATTTT,CASTGFSNQPQHF
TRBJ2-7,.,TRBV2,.,TGTGCCAGCAGTGAAACCCGGGGGAGTCCTTTCTCCGCTCCCTACGAGCAGTACTTC,CASSETRGSPFSAPYEQYF
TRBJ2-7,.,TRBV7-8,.,TGTGCCAGCAGCTTAGGGGTTCCGGGTAGTCCCTACGAGCAGTACTTC,CASSLGVPGSPYEQYF
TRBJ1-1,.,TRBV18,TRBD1,TGTGCCAGCTCACCACCCCTGACAGGGGTGAACACTGAAGCTTTCTTT,CASSPPLTGVNTEAFF
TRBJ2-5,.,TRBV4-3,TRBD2,TGCGCCAGCAGCCAACGACTAGCGGGGGGGATCGTGGAGACCCAGTACTTC,CASSQRLAGGIVETQYF
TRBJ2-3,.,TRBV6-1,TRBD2,TGTGCCAGCAGTGAAGTCGGGAGCGGGGGGGTTTCGGATACGCAGTATTTT,CASSEVGSGGVSDTQYF
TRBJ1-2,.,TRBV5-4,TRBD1,TGTGCCAGCAGCCTCGGGGGGACAGGGAAATCCTATGGCTACACCTTC,CASSLGGTGKSYGYTF
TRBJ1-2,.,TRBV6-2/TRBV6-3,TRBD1,TGTGCCAGCAGTCATCGACAGGGGGCGAGAGGTGGCTACACCTTC,CASSHRQGARGGYTF
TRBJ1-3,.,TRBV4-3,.,TGCGCCAGCAGCCAAGATCGAACAGTCTCTGGAAACACCATATATTTT,CASSQDRTVSGNTIYF
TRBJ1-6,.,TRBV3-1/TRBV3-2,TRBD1,TGTGCCAGCAGCCAAGACACCGGGACAGGAGATTCACCCCTCCACTTT,CASSQDTGTGDSPLHF
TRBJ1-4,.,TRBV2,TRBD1,TGTGCCAGCAGTGCGTCGGGACAGCATAATGAAAAACTGTTTTTT,CASSASGQHNEKLFF
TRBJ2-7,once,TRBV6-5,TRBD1,TGTGCCAGCAGTTACCGGTCGGGACAGGGGGTCTACGAGCAGTACTTC,CASSYRSGQGVYEQYF
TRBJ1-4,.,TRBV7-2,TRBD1,TGTGCCAGCAGCTCACAGGGGGCGCTTGAAAAACTGTTTTTT,CASSSQGALEKLFF
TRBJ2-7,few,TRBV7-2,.,TGTGCCAGCAGCTTAGGTTCCGGCGACTCGCAGTACTTC,CASSLGSGDSQYF